The 10 T cell receptor beta chains below were found in one sample sequenced in a study of OX40 agonist ivuxolimab in advanced cancers. Profiled with immunoSEQ multiplex PCR; TCRdb holds only in-frame clones, not every one. The table has tens of thousands of clones, about 86% seen once. The sequencing here drew on CD4+ or CD8+ T cells sorted from blood, taken in a trial of the OX40 agonist ivuxolimab. These receptors were taken from an adult with an advanced solid tumor such as melanoma, head and neck, liver or kidney cancer.

The chain is built from TRBV5-1 and TRBJ2-7, with 7 bases that match TRBD2. V trimming: 0 bases; J trimming: 2 bases; junction bases outside the gene matches: 5. This CDR3 comprises 15 residues. Germline loops: CDR1 SGHRS, CDR2 YFSETQ. The CDR3 DNA sequence: TGCGCCAGCAGCTTGGCTTTTGGGGGGGCCTACGAGCAGTACTTC. It codes for CASSLAFGGAYEQYF.

The V and J genes are TRBV4-1 and TRBJ1-5; weak D call: TRBD1 (6 bases). Trimming cost V 1 base and J 6 bases, with 13 bases left between them. The CDR3 has 15 amino acids. Germline lookup yields CDR1 MGHRA and CDR2 YSYEKL. CDR3 in amino acids: CASSQGQGMAQPQHF. DNA for the CDR3: TGCGCCAGCAGCCAAGGTCAGGGGATGGCTCAGCCCCAGCATTTT.

CDR3 loop: CASSQAWWETQYF. In nucleotides, the CDR3 is TGCGCCAGCAGCCAAGCTTGGTGGGAGACCCAGTACTTC. The chain carries TRBV4-1 and TRBJ2-5; D gene unclear. The V gene's germline CDR1 is MGHRA and CDR2 YSYEKL. The CDR3 runs to 13 residues. V lost 1 base, J lost 5 bases, and 8 bases lay in between.

The chain is built from TRBV7-2 and TRBJ2-3; 14 positions match TRBD2. Germline lookup yields CDR1 SGHTA and CDR2 FQGNSA. V was pared by 3 bases and J by 2 bases, with 4 bases of the junction left unmatched. The CDR3 contains 17 residues. Written as DNA, the CDR3 is TGTGCCAGCAGCTTGGGGACTAGCGGGAGACTCACAGATACGCAGTATTTT. It yields the protein CASSLGTSGRLTDTQYF.

This clone was counted only a few times. The chain combines TRBV21-1 with TRBJ2-1; the table's D call of TRBD1 was not tested on the DNA. TRBV21-1 is noted as a pseudogene. The CDR3 contains 14 residues. CDR3 protein: CASKGVPPYNEQFF. The DNA of the CDR3 is TGTGCCAGTAAGGGGGTTCCACCCTACAATGAGCAGTTCTTC.

The chain couples TRBV19 to TRBJ2-5; no reliable D call. There are 11 residues in the CDR3. V lost 4 bases, J lost 7 bases, and 7 bases lay in between. The germline CDR1 and CDR2 sequences are LNHDA and SQIVND (reference sequence). In DNA, the CDR3 is TGTGCCAGTAGTACCCGTGGGACCCAGTACTTC. Its translation is CASSTRGTQYF.

The chain is built from TRBV15 and TRBJ2-7, with D perhaps TRBD1 or TRBD2 (5 bases each). V gave up 0 bases and J gave up 7 bases, with 22 bases separating them. Germline V gene sequence: CDR1 LNHNV, CDR2 YYDKDF (reference sequence). This CDR3 has 17 amino acids. The CDR3 loop is CATSREVSGLVDEEQYF. The CDR3 DNA sequence: TGTGCCACCAGCAGAGAGGTCTCGGGGCTAGTCGACGAGGAGCAGTACTTC.

This sequence joins TRBV28 and TRBJ2-1; 8 bases are a match to TRBD2. This CDR3 spans 17 amino acids. The V gene end was trimmed by 6 bases and the J gene end by 7 bases; junction bases not matched to a gene: 17. CDR1 is MDHEN and CDR2 is SYDVKM in the germline V gene. The DNA of the CDR3 is TGTGCCAGCAGGAGCCCCAGGGGACCGGGAGGGGGGAATGAGCAGTTCTTC. Its translation: CASRSPRGPGGGNEQFF.

The gene calls are TRBV4-2 and TRBJ2-2; no reliable D call. The CDR3 spans 16 residues. The germline gives CDR1 LGHNA, CDR2 YNFKEQ. Between the trimmed V and J ends, which lost 1 base and 7 bases, there was a span of 16 bases. The CDR3 bases are TGTGCCAGCAGCCAAGTCCTGACCGCCGGTCACGGGGAGCTGTTTTTT. As protein: CASSQVLTAGHGELFF.

The chain couples TRBV7-6 to TRBJ2-7; no firm D call. V lost 6 bases, J lost 0 bases, and 6 bases lay in between. The CDR3 consists of 12 residues. Germline CDR1 and CDR2: SGHVS and FNYEAQ. CDR3 coding DNA: TGTGCCAGCAGTCCCGCCTCCTACGAGCAGTACTTC. Translated: CASSPASYEQYF.